This TCR beta chain was recorded in a study of vaccination effects on CD4 cells after COVID-19. Study details: Post-vaccine sampling took place a median of 72 days after the second dose. Study-wide results and limits: Convalescent patients were scarce in the study, and it lacked early post-infection timepoints. Marked clonal contraction was seen in infection- and vaccine-induced clones late after vaccination.

Sequencing in the ViraFEST assay came after antigen-specific CD4+ T cells had been expanded with viral peptide pools, which were used to stimulate PBMC. After less than twelve days in culture, the CD4+ T cells were isolated. Either the BNT162b2 or mRNA-1273 vaccine was given to participants in two doses. Worth noting for this clone: The target antigen is unknown.

Measured with immunoSEQ multiplex PCR; TCRdb has only the in-frame clones, and not every one. The top ten clones hold about 5.7% of a sample with some 30,000 clones, 75% to 90% of them seen once. This specimen was CD4+ T cells from PBMCs cultured with SARS-CoV-2 spike peptides, taken after COVID-19 vaccination. The sequence was collected from a human donor who received a COVID-19 vaccine. Some clones in this sample may be carry-over from other donors' samples.

Here the CDR3 DNA reads TGCGCCAGCAGCTTGGGCGGGAGGGGAATCACGGATACGCAGTATTTT. This translates into CASSLGGRGITDTQYF. The chain carries TRBV5-1 and TRBJ2-3, with 9 positions matching TRBD2. The J segment lost 6 bases and the V segment lost 0 bases, leaving 8 bases of the junction unmatched. The CDR3 totals 16 residues. The germline V gene has CDR1 SGHRS and CDR2 YFSETQ.